The following is a T cell receptor beta chain sequence with its context. It has no known antigen specificity. No clone much larger than this one lies a single base away; base qualities are absent. This entry comes from a study of blood T cell repertoires in COVID-19 (dated by TCRdb to 2018 to 2021). A note on the overall study: Samples from collaborators originated in the United States, Italy and Spain and spanned both the acute and convalescent phases of COVID-19. The repertoires were made available in a free public database intended to serve as a resource for research on the immune response to SARS-CoV-2. Sample metadata almost always included a de-identified subject ID, COVID-19 status, age in years and sex. The prospective study material was composed of cDNA or gDNA derived from T cells, B-cell-depleted T cells, or PBMCs. Where available, HLA class I and class II types were taken from metadata supplied by the sample provider and were not determined by assay-based typing. Samples came from the ongoing ImmuneRACE study (first 160 participants) plus 1,254 subjects from 6 global collaborators. Deeply sampled blood TCRbeta repertoires from subjects exposed to, actively infected with, or recovered from COVID-19 were included in the dataset. What the study reported, not specific to this receptor: How much clinical and demographic metadata was included differed by source and by participant, and the metadata was provided uncurated.

TCRbeta CDR3 regions were amplified from genomic DNA using the immunoSEQ Assay, a bias-controlled multiplex PCR. Processing in the source paper ran as follows. The number of nucleated cells in each sample was estimated from the amplification of reference gene primers within the assay. Sequence reads were collapsed and filtered to measure the absolute abundance of every unique TCRbeta CDR3 rearrangement. For each sample, productive Simpson clonality was calculated as the square root of Simpson's diversity index across productive rearrangements. Entries here come from immuneACCESS through TCRdb and include only in-frame sequences with V and J called. Some clones fail to appear in such tables; in the studies checked, an unresolved V gene covers under half of the shortfall, and the cause of the remainder is unknown. V and J calls and clone size are copied from that table; D and trimming were computed from the DNA. Recorded for this sample are almost 500,000 clones; about 88% of them occurred a single time. Clones ranked in the top ten supply 6.5% to 9.5% of the sample.

In the prospective study, participants were roughly 18 to 89 years old, resided in approximately 22 geographic areas of the United States, and were enrolled through a virtual design. In the prospective study, participants were assigned to cohorts based on the clinical history participants reported in a screening survey and a study questionnaire. ImmuneRACE Cohort 3 recovered participants were defined by two consecutive negative NP/OP PCR tests, healthcare professional clearance, or symptom resolution. Mobile phlebotomists in the prospective study collected whole blood, serum and a nasopharyngeal or oropharyngeal swab from every participant. Over a roughly two-month period, participants in the prospective study had the option of providing additional blood draws and questionnaires. Prospective study blood samples were shipped either frozen or at room temperature before DNA extraction. Looking up the germline V gene yields CDR1 MNHEY and CDR2 SVGAGI. The V and J ends are trimmed by 6 bases and 4 bases, leaving 15 bases between them. The CDR3 numbers 14 residues from cysteine through phenylalanine. Left in the record is the CDR3 DNA by itself, 42 bases read in frame from the first base.

Sequenced material: PBMCs or T cells enriched from blood (not recorded which). The chain is assembled from TRBV6-5 and TRBJ2-5; TRBD2 is a possible D gene, resting on 6 matching bases. This clonotype originated in an older woman who had recovered from COVID-19. The sequence in DNA is TGTGCCAGCAGACCAAACGGAGGGTCAGAGACCCAGTACTTC. Its translation reads: CASRPNGGSETQYF.